Listed below are T cell receptor beta chains from one sample, sequenced in a study of blood T cell repertoires in COVID-19. Produced via immunoSEQ multiplex PCR; TCRdb's table is partial and in-frame only. The sample includes about 380,000 clones, around 87% of them seen just once. Sequencing was done on a sample of PBMCs or T cells enriched from blood (not recorded which). Receptor source: a man aged 30-40 years who had recovered from COVID-19. CDR3s include the opening cysteine and the closing phenylalanine or tryptophan. The order of the fields is D gene, J gene, V gene, clone size, CDR3 DNA, CDR3 protein. D genes are given only for firm matches. The size field is filled for only some rows; it gives once, few, many or a size class.

d_call: NA
j_call: TRBJ1-2
v_call: TRBV6-5
clone_size: NA
cdr3_nt: TGTGCCAGCAGTTCGGATGAGGAGTATGGCTACACCTTC
cdr3_aa: CASSSDEEYGYTF

d_call: NA
j_call: TRBJ1-5
v_call: TRBV19
clone_size: NA
cdr3_nt: TGTGCCAGTAGTAGTGCCGGGACTTATAGCAATCAGCCCCAGCATTTT
cdr3_aa: CASSSAGTYSNQPQHF

d_call: TRBD1
j_call: TRBJ2-7
v_call: TRBV9
clone_size: many
cdr3_nt: TGTGCCAGCAGCGAGGAGGGACAGGGCTACTACGAGCAGTACTTC
cdr3_aa: CASSEEGQGYYEQYF

d_call: TRBD2
j_call: TRBJ2-3
v_call: TRBV7-9
clone_size: few
cdr3_nt: TGTGCCAGCAATCCGGGACTAGCGGCATCAGATACGCAGTATTTT
cdr3_aa: CASNPGLAASDTQYF

d_call: NA
j_call: TRBJ1-4
v_call: TRBV29-1
clone_size: NA
cdr3_nt: TGCAGCGGGGGGCGCAGCGGTGAAAAACTGTTTTTT
cdr3_aa: CSGGRSGEKLFF

d_call: TRBD1
j_call: TRBJ1-1
v_call: TRBV27
clone_size: NA
cdr3_nt: TGTGCCAGCAAACAGACAGGGGGCCAAGCTTTCTTT
cdr3_aa: CASKQTGGQAFF

d_call: NA
j_call: TRBJ1-5
v_call: TRBV12-3/TRBV12-4
clone_size: NA
cdr3_nt: TGTGCCAGCACCCCAGGGGAACAGCCCCAGCATTTT
cdr3_aa: CASTPGEQPQHF

d_call: TRBD2
j_call: TRBJ2-1
v_call: TRBV7-9
clone_size: NA
cdr3_nt: TGTGCCAGCAGCTCACCCGGGACTAGCACAAATGAGCAGTTCTTC
cdr3_aa: CASSSPGTSTNEQFF

d_call: NA
j_call: TRBJ1-4
v_call: TRBV9
clone_size: NA
cdr3_nt: TGTGCCAGCAGCTCCCAAGGGGGGGGCGGCCATGAAAAACTGTTTTTT
cdr3_aa: CASSSQGGGGHEKLFF

d_call: NA
j_call: TRBJ2-3
v_call: TRBV11-2
clone_size: NA
cdr3_nt: TGTGCCAGCAGCCCATTAGGGGACACCTACACAGATACGCAGTATTTT
cdr3_aa: CASSPLGDTYTDTQYF

d_call: TRBD2
j_call: TRBJ2-1
v_call: TRBV18
clone_size: once
cdr3_nt: TGTGCCAGCTCATCGTCGACTCGGACTAGCGGGGGGGATGAGCAGTTCTTC
cdr3_aa: CASSSSTRTSGGDEQFF

d_call: NA
j_call: TRBJ1-5
v_call: TRBV9
clone_size: NA
cdr3_nt: TGTGCCAGCAGCCCGTCGGTTGGGGGGGCTCAGCCCCAGCATTTT
cdr3_aa: CASSPSVGGAQPQHF

d_call: TRBD2
j_call: TRBJ2-5
v_call: TRBV7-2
clone_size: few
cdr3_nt: TGTGCCAGCAGCTTAGCGCTTGGGACTACCTGGGGCCAAGAGACCCAGTACTTC
cdr3_aa: CASSLALGTTWGQETQYF

d_call: NA
j_call: TRBJ1-3
v_call: TRBV6-5
clone_size: NA
cdr3_nt: TGTGCCAGCAGTTACTCGGCGGGCTCTGGAAACACCATATATTTT
cdr3_aa: CASSYSAGSGNTIYF

d_call: NA
j_call: TRBJ1-1
v_call: TRBV29-1
clone_size: NA
cdr3_nt: TGCAGCGTTGCGGGGTTCTTTCAGAACACTGAAGCTTTCTTT
cdr3_aa: CSVAGFFQNTEAFF

d_call: NA
j_call: TRBJ1-2
v_call: TRBV7-9
clone_size: NA
cdr3_nt: TGTGCCAGCTCAGGGAATCATGGCTACACCTTC
cdr3_aa: CASSGNHGYTF

d_call: TRBD1
j_call: TRBJ1-2
v_call: TRBV2
clone_size: NA
cdr3_nt: TGTGCCAGCAGTCCAGATCCAGGGGGCTTCAGTAATGGCTACACCTTC
cdr3_aa: CASSPDPGGFSNGYTF

d_call: NA
j_call: TRBJ1-4
v_call: TRBV11-2
clone_size: NA
cdr3_nt: TGTGCCAGCAGCTTATTTCCTGCTAATGAAAAACTGTTTTTT
cdr3_aa: CASSLFPANEKLFF

d_call: NA
j_call: TRBJ2-2
v_call: TRBV29-1
clone_size: few
cdr3_nt: TGCAGCGTCCAGAACACCGGGGAGCTGTTTTTT
cdr3_aa: CSVQNTGELFF

d_call: NA
j_call: TRBJ1-1
v_call: TRBV20-1
clone_size: NA
cdr3_nt: TGCAGTTACAGGGTGAATACTGAAGCTTTCTTT
cdr3_aa: CSYRVNTEAFF

d_call: TRBD2
j_call: TRBJ2-5
v_call: TRBV25-1
clone_size: NA
cdr3_nt: TGTGCCACGGGGACTAGCGGAGAGACCCAGTACTTC
cdr3_aa: CATGTSGETQYF

d_call: NA
j_call: TRBJ2-3
v_call: TRBV19
clone_size: NA
cdr3_nt: TGTGCCAGTAGTCCCCGAGTTACCACAGGGACGCAGTATTTT
cdr3_aa: CASSPRVTTGTQYF

d_call: NA
j_call: TRBJ1-1
v_call: TRBV5-4
clone_size: NA
cdr3_nt: TGTGCCAGCAGCTTCCGGAACACTGAAGCTTTCTTT
cdr3_aa: CASSFRNTEAFF

d_call: NA
j_call: TRBJ2-1
v_call: TRBV5-1
clone_size: NA
cdr3_nt: TGCGCCAGCAGCTTGGGACAGAATTCCAATGAGCAGTTCTTC
cdr3_aa: CASSLGQNSNEQFF

d_call: NA
j_call: TRBJ1-4
v_call: TRBV15
clone_size: NA
cdr3_nt: TGTGCCACCAGCAGAGCAGGGGCCACTAATGAAAAACTGTTTTTT
cdr3_aa: CATSRAGATNEKLFF

d_call: NA
j_call: TRBJ1-5
v_call: TRBV6-2/TRBV6-3
clone_size: NA
cdr3_nt: TGTGCCAGCAGTTACGAGTTAACTCAGCCCCAGCATTTT
cdr3_aa: CASSYELTQPQHF

d_call: TRBD1
j_call: TRBJ2-7
v_call: TRBV4-2
clone_size: NA
cdr3_nt: TGTGCCAGCAGCGCGACTCAAATTAGTCCTCAGGGGGCCCTGTCCTACGAGCAGTACTTC
cdr3_aa: CASSATQISPQGALSYEQYF

d_call: NA
j_call: TRBJ1-4
v_call: TRBV6-4
clone_size: few
cdr3_nt: TGTGCCAGCAGTGAACAGGGTGAGAGGGAAAAACTGTTTTTT
cdr3_aa: CASSEQGEREKLFF

d_call: TRBD1
j_call: TRBJ2-3
v_call: TRBV5-1
clone_size: NA
cdr3_nt: TGCGCCAGCAGCCCGGGACAGGGGATAGATACGCAGTATTTT
cdr3_aa: CASSPGQGIDTQYF

d_call: NA
j_call: TRBJ1-6
v_call: TRBV21-1
clone_size: NA
cdr3_nt: TGTGCCAGCAGCAATCCAGGGGCCAGAAATTCACCCCTCCACTTT
cdr3_aa: CASSNPGARNSPLHF

d_call: TRBD1
j_call: TRBJ1-2
v_call: TRBV7-2
clone_size: NA
cdr3_nt: TGTGCCAGCAGCTTAGCCCGGGACAGGGATGGCTACACCTTC
cdr3_aa: CASSLARDRDGYTF

d_call: TRBD1
j_call: TRBJ2-7
v_call: TRBV30
clone_size: NA
cdr3_nt: TGTGCCGGGGACAGGGGAGAGGAGCAGTACTTC
cdr3_aa: CAGDRGEEQYF

d_call: TRBD1
j_call: TRBJ2-7
v_call: TRBV6-5
clone_size: NA
cdr3_nt: TGTGCCAGCAGTACCGGGACAGGGCACTACGAGCAGTACTTC
cdr3_aa: CASSTGTGHYEQYF

d_call: NA
j_call: TRBJ1-4
v_call: TRBV4-1
clone_size: NA
cdr3_nt: TGCGCCAGCCTTAAGCAGGGGTCTAAGGAAAAACTGTTTTTT
cdr3_aa: CASLKQGSKEKLFF

d_call: NA
j_call: TRBJ2-7
v_call: TRBV2
clone_size: NA
cdr3_nt: TGTGCCAGCAGTGAAGTCGTGATTTCGGCCTACGAGCAGTACTTC
cdr3_aa: CASSEVVISAYEQYF

d_call: TRBD1
j_call: TRBJ1-4
v_call: TRBV2
clone_size: NA
cdr3_nt: TGTGCCAGCAGGGTTCCTTCAGGGGGCTCTGAAAAACTGTTTTTT
cdr3_aa: CASRVPSGGSEKLFF

d_call: TRBD2
j_call: TRBJ2-3
v_call: TRBV9
clone_size: NA
cdr3_nt: TGTGCCAGCAGCCAGTTTGGGACTAGCGCCGATACGCAGTATTTT
cdr3_aa: CASSQFGTSADTQYF

d_call: TRBD1
j_call: TRBJ2-7
v_call: TRBV18
clone_size: NA
cdr3_nt: TGTGCCAGCTCACCGGAGGACAGGGGTACTTTGGGACTCTCCTACGAGCAGTACTTC
cdr3_aa: CASSPEDRGTLGLSYEQYF

d_call: TRBD2
j_call: TRBJ2-3
v_call: TRBV3-1/TRBV3-2
clone_size: NA
cdr3_nt: TGTGCCAGCAGCCAAGCGGCTAGCGGGGTGGGCACAGATACGCAGTATTTT
cdr3_aa: CASSQAASGVGTDTQYF

d_call: NA
j_call: TRBJ1-2
v_call: TRBV10-1
clone_size: once
cdr3_nt: TGCGCCAGCAGTGAGGGCAGGGGTCCCAACTATGGCTACACCTTC
cdr3_aa: CASSEGRGPNYGYTF

d_call: NA
j_call: TRBJ2-3
v_call: TRBV7-9
clone_size: few
cdr3_nt: TGTGCCAGCAGGTCTGGGCAGGGGCCAGATACGCAGTATTTT
cdr3_aa: CASRSGQGPDTQYF

d_call: TRBD1
j_call: TRBJ1-2
v_call: TRBV4-3
clone_size: NA
cdr3_nt: TGCGCCAGCAGCCATGACCTTCTCGACAGGGGGGCTGGTGGCTACACCTTC
cdr3_aa: CASSHDLLDRGAGGYTF

d_call: TRBD1
j_call: TRBJ2-7
v_call: TRBV5-1
clone_size: NA
cdr3_nt: TGCGCCAGTTCCCCCGGGACAGGGCCCTACGAGCAGTACTTC
cdr3_aa: CASSPGTGPYEQYF

d_call: TRBD1
j_call: TRBJ1-4
v_call: TRBV4-2
clone_size: NA
cdr3_nt: TGTGCCAGCAGCCAAGAAGGGTCCGGGACAGGGAATGAAAAACTGTTTTTT
cdr3_aa: CASSQEGSGTGNEKLFF

d_call: NA
j_call: TRBJ1-6
v_call: TRBV12-3/TRBV12-4
clone_size: NA
cdr3_nt: TGTGCCAGCAGACAGGGTACAGCCCTCCACTTT
cdr3_aa: CASRQGTALHF

d_call: NA
j_call: TRBJ2-7
v_call: TRBV7-9
clone_size: few
cdr3_nt: TGTGCCAGCAGCCCTGACCGGGGGGCGGGGGAGCAGTACTTC
cdr3_aa: CASSPDRGAGEQYF

d_call: NA
j_call: TRBJ2-1
v_call: TRBV4-1
clone_size: NA
cdr3_nt: TGCGCCAGCAGGCAAGCGGGTCCGACCTACAATGAGCAGTTCTTC
cdr3_aa: CASRQAGPTYNEQFF

d_call: NA
j_call: TRBJ1-5
v_call: TRBV30
clone_size: NA
cdr3_nt: TGTGCCACTACAGGGTCCGGTCGGCCCCAGCATTTT
cdr3_aa: CATTGSGRPQHF

d_call: NA
j_call: TRBJ1-5
v_call: TRBV25-1
clone_size: NA
cdr3_nt: TGTGCCAGCATCCGATTTTACAGAGATCAGCCCCAGCATTTT
cdr3_aa: CASIRFYRDQPQHF

d_call: NA
j_call: TRBJ2-7
v_call: TRBV10-1
clone_size: NA
cdr3_nt: TGCGCCAGCAGTGAGTCGAACAGGCTCGGGCAGTACTTC
cdr3_aa: CASSESNRLGQYF

d_call: NA
j_call: TRBJ2-5
v_call: TRBV9
clone_size: NA
cdr3_nt: TGTGCCAGCAGCGTACCCCGGACCAGGGGTGAGCAAGAGACCCAGTACTTC
cdr3_aa: CASSVPRTRGEQETQYF

d_call: NA
j_call: TRBJ1-1
v_call: TRBV5-1
clone_size: NA
cdr3_nt: TGCGCCAGCAGCTTGTTTTCGGACAGTGGCACTGAAGCTTTCTTT
cdr3_aa: CASSLFSDSGTEAFF